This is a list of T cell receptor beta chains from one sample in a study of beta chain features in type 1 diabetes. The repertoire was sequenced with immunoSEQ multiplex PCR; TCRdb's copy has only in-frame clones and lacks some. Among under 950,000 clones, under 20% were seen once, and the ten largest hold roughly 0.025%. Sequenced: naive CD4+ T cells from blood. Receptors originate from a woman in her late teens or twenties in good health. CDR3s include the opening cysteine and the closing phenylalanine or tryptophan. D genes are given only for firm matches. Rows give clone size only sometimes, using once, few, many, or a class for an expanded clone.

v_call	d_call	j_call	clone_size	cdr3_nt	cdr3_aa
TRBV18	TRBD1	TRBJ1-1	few	TGTGCCAGCTCACCAAATACAGGGGGCCGGGACACTGAAGCTTTCTTT	CASSPNTGGRDTEAFF
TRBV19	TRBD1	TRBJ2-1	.	TGTGCCAGTAGGACAGGGGGGGGTGAGCAGTTCTTC	CASRTGGGEQFF
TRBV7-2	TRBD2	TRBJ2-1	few	TGTGCCAGCAGCCTAAGACTAGCGGGAGGGAATGAGCAGTTCTTC	CASSLRLAGGNEQFF
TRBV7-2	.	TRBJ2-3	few	TGTGCCAGCAGCTTAGTGGTCAAAAAGGATACGCAGTATTTT	CASSLVVKKDTQYF
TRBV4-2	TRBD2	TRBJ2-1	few	TGTGCCAGCAGCCAACTCCAGACTAGCGGGATCAACAATGAGCAGTTCTTC	CASSQLQTSGINNEQFF
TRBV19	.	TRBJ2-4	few	TGTGCCAGCGCGGGGGCGTATAACATTCAGTACTTC	CASAGAYNIQYF
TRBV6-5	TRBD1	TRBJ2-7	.	TGTGCCAGCAGTTACTCGACAGGGAACTACGAGCAGTACTTC	CASSYSTGNYEQYF
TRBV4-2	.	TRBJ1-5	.	TGTGCCAGCAGCCAAGATCGGGAACAGCCCCAGCATTTT	CASSQDREQPQHF
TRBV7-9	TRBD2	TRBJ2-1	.	TGTGCCAGCAGCCGTCGACTAGCGGGAGGTTTGAATGAGCAGTTCTTC	CASSRRLAGGLNEQFF
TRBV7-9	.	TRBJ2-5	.	TGTGCCAGCAGCCCTGGGGGGCCCCGGGAGACCCAGTACTTC	CASSPGGPRETQYF
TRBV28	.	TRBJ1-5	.	TGTGCCAGCAGTCCCCCGCGTGCGATCCAGCCCCAGCATTTT	CASSPPRAIQPQHF
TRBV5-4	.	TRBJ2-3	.	TGTGCCAGCAGCTCGCCTCTAGGGGCAGATACGCAGTATTTT	CASSSPLGADTQYF
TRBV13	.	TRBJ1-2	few	TGTGCCAGCAGCTTCCGGGGTGGCAGGGTCTATGGCTACACCTTC	CASSFRGGRVYGYTF
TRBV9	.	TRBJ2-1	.	TGTGCCAGCAGCGTAGACTGGTACAATGAGCAGTTCTTC	CASSVDWYNEQFF
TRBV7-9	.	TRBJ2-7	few	TGTGCCAGCAGCTTAGCTTCGCGGGAGCAGTACTTC	CASSLASREQYF
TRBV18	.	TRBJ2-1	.	TGTGCCAGCTCACCCGAGGCCCACGCGGCAACCGAGCAGTTCTTC	CASSPEAHAATEQFF
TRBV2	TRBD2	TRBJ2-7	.	TGTGCCAGCAGTTTGCGGGAGGGCCTCGAGCAGTACTTC	CASSLREGLEQYF
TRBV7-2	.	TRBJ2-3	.	TGTGCCAGCAGCTCAGTGCGGCCTCCTAGCACAGATACGCAGTATTTT	CASSSVRPPSTDTQYF
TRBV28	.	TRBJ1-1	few	TGTGCCAGCAGTACGGGGAGTTCGGGAAGTTCTGAAGCTTTCTTT	CASSTGSSGSSEAFF
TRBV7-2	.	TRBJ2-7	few	TGTGCCAGCAGCTTAGCAGGCTCCTACGAGCAGTACTTC	CASSLAGSYEQYF
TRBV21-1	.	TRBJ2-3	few	TGTGCCAGCAGCATCCGGACAGGGGATGTTTCAGATACGCAGTATTTT	CASSIRTGDVSDTQYF
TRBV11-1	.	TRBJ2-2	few	TGTGCCAGCAGCTTAAGTTCACATCCCACCGGGGAGCTGTTTTTT	CASSLSSHPTGELFF
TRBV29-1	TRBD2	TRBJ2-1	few	TGCAGCGTAGGGACTAGCGGCGAAAGCTCCTACAATGAGCAGTTCTTC	CSVGTSGESSYNEQFF
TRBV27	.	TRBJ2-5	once	TGTGCCAGCAGTTTACATCTTCAAGAGACCCAGTACTTC	CASSLHLQETQYF
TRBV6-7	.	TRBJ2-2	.	TGTGCCAGCAGACCCCGACGTACTTTCCACACCGGGGAGCTGTTTTTT	CASRPRRTFHTGELFF
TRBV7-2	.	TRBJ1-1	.	TGTGCCAGCAGCGGACACATGAACACTGAAGCTTTCTTT	CASSGHMNTEAFF
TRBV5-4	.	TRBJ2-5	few	TGTGCCAGCAGCTTGGCGCAAGAGACCCAGTACTTC	CASSLAQETQYF
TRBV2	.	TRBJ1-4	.	TGTGCCAGCAGTGAGACCGGGAGGTCCGGAAAACTGTTTTTT	CASSETGRSGKLFF
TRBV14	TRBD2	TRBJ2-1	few	TGTGCCAGCAGCCAACCGCTGGCTAGCGGGAGTAGCCATGAGCAGTTCTTC	CASSQPLASGSSHEQFF
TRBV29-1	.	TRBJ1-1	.	TGCAGCGTCCCGGGACGGCTCGACACTGAAGCTTTCTTT	CSVPGRLDTEAFF
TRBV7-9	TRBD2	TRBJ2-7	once	TGTGCCAGCAGCTTGGCGGGGGGCATTTACGAGCAGTACTTC	CASSLAGGIYEQYF
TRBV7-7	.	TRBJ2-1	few	TGTGCTAGCAGCTTAGCGCTGGGGGGCGACTACAATGAGCAGTTCTTC	CASSLALGGDYNEQFF
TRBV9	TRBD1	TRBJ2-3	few	TGTGCCAGCAGCGTAGAGGCCGGGACAGGCCCTTCTCCCCTCACAGATACGCAGTATTTT	CASSVEAGTGPSPLTDTQYF
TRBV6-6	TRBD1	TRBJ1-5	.	TGTGCCAGCGGAGGACAGGTTGATCAGCCCCAGCATTTT	CASGGQVDQPQHF
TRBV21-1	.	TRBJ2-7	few	TGTGCCAGCAGCAGGGACCCGGACCGTTACCGAGCCTACGAGCAGTACTTC	CASSRDPDRYRAYEQYF
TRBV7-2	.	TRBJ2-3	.	TGTGCCAGCAGCTTAGTCCGGACCAAGGTAGCAGATACGCAGTATTTT	CASSLVRTKVADTQYF
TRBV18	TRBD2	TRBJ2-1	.	TGTGCCAGCTCACCTTCTCCTAGCGGGAGTCGGGAGCAGTTCTTC	CASSPSPSGSREQFF
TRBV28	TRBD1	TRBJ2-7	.	TGTGCCAGCAGTTTACGACAGGGAGATGGGGAGCAGTACTTC	CASSLRQGDGEQYF
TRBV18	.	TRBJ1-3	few	TGTGCCAGCTCACCACAGAAGGGGAGAAACACCATATATTTT	CASSPQKGRNTIYF
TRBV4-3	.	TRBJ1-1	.	TGCGCCAGCAGCCAAGCATGGAAGGGTCGGTTGTGGGGTGAAGCTTTCTTT	CASSQAWKGRLWGEAFF
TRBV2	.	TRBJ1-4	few	TGTGCCAGCAGTGTTGCCATAAGGGAAAAACTGTTTTTT	CASSVAIREKLFF
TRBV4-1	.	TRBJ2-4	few	TGCGCCAGCAGCCAAGGATGGGCCTCAGGAGCCAAAAACATTCAGTACTTC	CASSQGWASGAKNIQYF
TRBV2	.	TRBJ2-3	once	TGTGCCAGCAAGGTGGAGTATGGTACGCAGTATTTT	CASKVEYGTQYF
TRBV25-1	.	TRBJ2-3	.	TGTGCCAGCAGTTTTAGAGGTACCACAGATACGCAGTATTTT	CASSFRGTTDTQYF
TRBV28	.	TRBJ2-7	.	TGTGCCACCCTATCGGGGGGCAGGAACGAGCAGTACTTC	CATLSGGRNEQYF
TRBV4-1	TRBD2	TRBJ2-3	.	TGCGCCAGCAGCCAAGTTCCGATCCTAGCGGGAGGGGCAGATACGCAGTATTTT	CASSQVPILAGGADTQYF
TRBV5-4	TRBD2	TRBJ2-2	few	TGTGCCAGCAGCCCCGGACTAGCGGGAGCCGGGGAGCTGTTTTTT	CASSPGLAGAGELFF
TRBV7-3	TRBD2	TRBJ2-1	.	TGTGCCAGCGGGAAAGACGGCGGGAGCGCGAGAGGGTACAATGAGCAGTTCTTC	CASGKDGGSARGYNEQFF
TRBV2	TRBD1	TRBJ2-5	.	TGTGCCAGCACCCGAAGGCCCTGGACAGGGGCTCAAGAGACCCAGTACTTC	CASTRRPWTGAQETQYF